Below are 5 T cell receptor beta chains sequenced from a single sample in a study of control samples from healthy donors and cancer patients. Only in-frame clones appear in the TCRdb table, and some are missing; sequencing was by immunoSEQ multiplex PCR. The table has about 44,000 clones, 70% seen once. The sequenced material came from formalin-fixed, paraffin-embedded tissue. All receptors derive from a male donor with melanoma.

This chain uses TRBV12-3 or TRBV12-4 with TRBJ2-7, with D hard to call. V was trimmed by 3 bases and J by 4 bases, leaving 4 bases between them. This CDR3 has 11 residues. CDR3 DNA: TGTGCCAGCAGTTTTCTATACGAGCAGTACTTC. It encodes CASSFLYEQYF.

The gene calls are TRBV6-5 and TRBJ2-7; D is unresolved. The CDR3 loop spans 13 amino acids. Germline V gene lookup returns CDR1 MNHEY and CDR2 SVGAGI. Trimming left V 2 bases short and J 2 bases short, with 7 bases between. CDR3 sequence (DNA): TGTGCCAGCAGTTACGACGGCACCTACGAGCAGTACTTC. Translation gives CASSYDGTYEQYF.

The V call is TRBV20-1, the J call TRBJ2-3, with TRBD2 matching over 13 bases. This CDR3 contains 16 residues. J was trimmed by 5 bases and V by 3 bases; bases with no gene match: 8. CDR1 is DFQATT, CDR2 SNEGSKA, per germline (reference sequence). CDR3 residues: CSASSGLAGDLDTQYF. In DNA, the CDR3 is TGCAGTGCTAGTTCAGGACTAGCGGGAGATTTAGATACGCAGTATTTT.

This clone appeared a single time. The chain recombines TRBV2 with TRBJ2-7; 8 bases line up with TRBD1. The V segment lost 4 bases and the J segment 2 bases; nucleotides outside the gene matches: 4. CDR1 and CDR2 from the germline V gene are SNHLY and FYNNEI. The CDR3 extends over 14 amino acids. CDR3 residues: CASSGTGIPYEQYF. Here the CDR3 DNA reads TGTGCCAGCAGTGGGACAGGGATCCCCTACGAGCAGTACTTC.

The gene calls are TRBV10-3 and TRBJ2-5; 9 positions match TRBD1. CDR1 is ENHRY, CDR2 SYGVKD, per germline. With V trimmed by 10 bases and J by 0 bases, 6 bases remained unmatched. The CDR3 length is 14 residues. The DNA for the CDR3 is TGTGCCACACTGGACAGGGGCAACCAAGAGACCCAGTACTTC. Amino acid sequence: CATLDRGNQETQYF.